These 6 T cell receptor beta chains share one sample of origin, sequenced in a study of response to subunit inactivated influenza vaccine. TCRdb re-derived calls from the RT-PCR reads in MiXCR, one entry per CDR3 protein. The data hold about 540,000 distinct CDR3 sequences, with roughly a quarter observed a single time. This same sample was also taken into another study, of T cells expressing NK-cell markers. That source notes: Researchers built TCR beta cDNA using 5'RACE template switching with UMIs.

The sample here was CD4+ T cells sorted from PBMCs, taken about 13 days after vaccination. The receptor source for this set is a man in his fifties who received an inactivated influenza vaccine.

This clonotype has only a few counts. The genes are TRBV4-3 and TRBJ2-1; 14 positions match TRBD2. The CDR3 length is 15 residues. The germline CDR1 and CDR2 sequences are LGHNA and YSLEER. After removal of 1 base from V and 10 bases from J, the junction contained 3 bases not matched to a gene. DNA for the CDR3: TGCGCCAGCAGCCAAGGGGGACTAGCGGGAGTGGAGCAGTTCTTC. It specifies CASSQGGLAGVEQFF.

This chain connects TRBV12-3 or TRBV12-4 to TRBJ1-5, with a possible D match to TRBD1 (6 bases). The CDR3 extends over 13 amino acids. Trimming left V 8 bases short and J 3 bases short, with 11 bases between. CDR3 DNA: TGTGCCAGCGGGAACAGGGACAATCAGCCCCAGCATTTT. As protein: CASGNRDNQPQHF.

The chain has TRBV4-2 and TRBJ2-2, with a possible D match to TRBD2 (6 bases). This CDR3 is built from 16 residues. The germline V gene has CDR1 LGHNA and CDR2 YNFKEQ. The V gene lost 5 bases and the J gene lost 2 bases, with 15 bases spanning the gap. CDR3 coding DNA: TGTGCCAGCAGCTGGGGACTCCAGGCCAACACCGGGGAGCTGTTTTTT. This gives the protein CASSWGLQANTGELFF.

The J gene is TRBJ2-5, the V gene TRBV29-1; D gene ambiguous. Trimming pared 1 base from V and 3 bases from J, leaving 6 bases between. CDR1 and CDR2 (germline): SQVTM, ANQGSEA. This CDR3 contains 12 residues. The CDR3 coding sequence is TGCAGCGTTGAAGGGTCTGAAGAGACCCAGTACTTC. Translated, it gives CSVEGSEETQYF.

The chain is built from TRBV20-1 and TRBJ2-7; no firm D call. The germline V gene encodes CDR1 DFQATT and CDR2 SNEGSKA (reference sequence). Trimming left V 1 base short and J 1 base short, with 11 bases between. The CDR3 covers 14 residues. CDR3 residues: CSARGAESSYEQYF. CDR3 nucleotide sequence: TGCAGTGCTAGAGGGGCGGAGAGTTCCTACGAGCAGTACTTC.

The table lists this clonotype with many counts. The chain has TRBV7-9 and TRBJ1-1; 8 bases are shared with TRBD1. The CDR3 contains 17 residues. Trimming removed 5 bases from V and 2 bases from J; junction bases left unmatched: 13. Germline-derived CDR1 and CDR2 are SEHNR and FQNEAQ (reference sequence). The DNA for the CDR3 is TGTGCCAGCAGCCGGGACAGGAATTACGCCGTTAACACTGAAGCTTTCTTT. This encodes CASSRDRNYAVNTEAFF.